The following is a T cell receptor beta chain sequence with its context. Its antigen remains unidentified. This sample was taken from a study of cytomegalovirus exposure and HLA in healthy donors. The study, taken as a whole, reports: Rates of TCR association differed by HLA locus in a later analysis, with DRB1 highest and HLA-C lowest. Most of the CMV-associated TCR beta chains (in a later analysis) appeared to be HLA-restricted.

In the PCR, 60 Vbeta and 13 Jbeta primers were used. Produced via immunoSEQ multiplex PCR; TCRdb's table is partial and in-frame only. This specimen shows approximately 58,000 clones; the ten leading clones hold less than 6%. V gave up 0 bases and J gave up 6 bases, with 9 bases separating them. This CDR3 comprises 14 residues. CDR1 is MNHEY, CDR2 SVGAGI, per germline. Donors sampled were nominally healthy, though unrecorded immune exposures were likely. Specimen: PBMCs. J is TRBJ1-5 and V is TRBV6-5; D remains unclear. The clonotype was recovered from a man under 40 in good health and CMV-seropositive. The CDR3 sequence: CASSYSIGSQPQHF. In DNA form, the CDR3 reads TGTGCCAGCAGTTACTCGATTGGGAGTCAGCCCCAGCATTTT.